The next 20 T cell receptor beta chains were all read from a single sample in a study of blood T cells in healthy people across ages (dated by TCRdb to between 2014 and 2017). The library was obtained by 5' RACE. The instrument was an Illumina HiSeq 2500. A second roughly 7 to 11 cycle PCR used a sample-barcoded 5' primer and a J-beta primer mix. TCRdb reworked the public reads: Q25 trimming with fastp, MiXCR clone assembly, productive beta chains retained. Each CDR3 protein appears once, grouped with its most common genes and DNA. Recorded for this sample are 760,000 or so distinct CDR3 sequences; roughly 25% of them occurred a single time. Of the sample, 9.4% is held by the ten largest clones. These data were likewise used in another study, on T cells of mothers and their children.

The specimen was blood. The receptors here all came from a boy between 10 and 17 years old in good health.

This clonotype was picked up a small number of times. This chain joins TRBV29-1 and TRBJ1-1, with 8 bases that match TRBD1. From germline, CDR1 is SQVTM and CDR2 ANQGSEA. Germline trimming cut 3 bases from V and 10 bases from J; bases unmatched to any gene: 7. The CDR3 is 12 residues long. The CDR3 DNA reads as TGCAGCGTTGACAGGGGGCGGGTTGGAGCTTTCTTT. Its protein is CSVDRGRVGAFF.

There are a few counts of this clonotype. This chain connects TRBV12-3 or TRBV12-4 to TRBJ1-1; no clear D gene. Trimming pared 5 bases from V and 11 bases from J, leaving 12 bases between. This CDR3 comprises 11 residues. CDR3 loop: CASSLGEEAFF. DNA for the CDR3: TGTGCCAGCAGTCTTGGTGAGGAGGCTTTCTTT.

This chain connects TRBV10-3 to TRBJ1-1; D not certain. Germline loops: CDR1 ENHRY, CDR2 SYGVKD. This CDR3 has 16 amino acids. V was shortened by 1 base and J by 0 bases, with 12 bases between the two germline ends. In DNA form, the CDR3 reads TGTGCCATCAGTGAGTACAGTCTTTCCATGAACACTGAAGCTTTCTTT. Its protein product is CAISEYSLSMNTEAFF.

The chain is built from TRBV20-1 and TRBJ1-4; tentative D call: TRBD1 (5 bases). Trimming removed 1 base from V and 10 bases from J, with 16 bases in between. Germline CDR1 and CDR2: DFQATT and SNEGSKA (reference sequence). The CDR3 runs to 14 residues. The CDR3 sequence: CSARVQPGGGKLFF. Here the CDR3 DNA reads TGCAGTGCTAGAGTTCAGCCCGGGGGGGGAAAACTGTTTTTT.

The chain combines TRBV29-1 with TRBJ2-3; D unresolved. V was trimmed by 4 bases and J by 2 bases, leaving 10 bases between them. CDR1 is SQVTM, CDR2 ANQGSEA, per germline. The CDR3 length is 13 residues. CDR3 nucleotide sequence: TGCAGCGTTGGCGGCAGGTACACAGATACGCAGTATTTT. As protein: CSVGGRYTDTQYF.

This clonotype was seen a handful of times. This chain links TRBV5-1 with TRBJ2-7; D is unclear. Germline CDR1 and CDR2: SGHRS and YFSETQ. Between the trimmed V and J ends, which lost 3 bases and 0 bases, there was a span of 7 bases. The CDR3 is 13 amino acids. CDR3 protein: CASSYPDSYEQYF. For the CDR3, the DNA is TGCGCCAGCAGCTACCCTGACTCCTACGAGCAGTACTTC.

This rearrangement joins TRBV7-9 to TRBJ1-4; 8 bases fit TRBD1. Germline V gene sequence: CDR1 SEHNR, CDR2 FQNEAQ (reference sequence). The CDR3 runs 16 residues. The V gene end was trimmed by 5 bases and the J gene end by 0 bases; junction bases not matched to a gene: 5. The CDR3 loop is CASSVGQGATNEKLFF. CDR3 sequence (DNA): TGTGCCAGCAGCGTCGGACAGGGCGCAACTAATGAAAAACTGTTTTTT.

On this clonotype itself: A read error may produce the germline difference seen at one junction end. This chain connects TRBV2 to TRBJ2-2; 13 bases are shared with TRBD2. CDR1 is SNHLY and CDR2 is FYNNEI in the germline V gene. The CDR3 runs to 17 residues. The CDR3 is CAGSVPGGLAGTGELFF. As DNA, the CDR3 is TGTGCCGGCAGTGTACCCGGGGGACTAGCGGGGACCGGGGAGCTGTTTTTT.

The J gene is TRBJ2-5, the V gene TRBV4-2, with D possibly matching TRBD1 (6 bases). Per the germline V gene, CDR1 is LGHNA and CDR2 is YNFKEQ. Trimming shortened V by 1 base and J by 5 bases, and 11 bases separated the two germline ends. This CDR3 comprises 14 residues. The CDR3 DNA is TGTGCCAGCAGCCAAGGCCCAAGGGGGGAGACCCAGTACTTC. It encodes CASSQGPRGETQYF.

This clonotype was detected a few times. The chain has TRBV11-1 and TRBJ2-5, with 10 bases matching TRBD2. In germline, CDR1 is SGHAT, CDR2 FQDESV (reference sequence). The CDR3 extends over 16 amino acids. The V gene end was trimmed by 4 bases and the J gene end by 1 base; junction bases not matched to a gene: 6. The CDR3 sequence: CASSYLAGGLQETQYF. In DNA form, the CDR3 reads TGTGCCAGCAGCTATTTAGCGGGGGGCCTCCAAGAGACCCAGTACTTC.

V is TRBV9 and J is TRBJ2-1, with 11 bases that match TRBD2. Germline-derived CDR1 and CDR2 are SGDLS and YYNGEE. With V trimmed by 0 bases and J by 7 bases, 9 bases remained unmatched. The CDR3 runs to 17 residues. CDR3 bases: TGTGCCAGCAGCGTAGCTCCCCATAGCGGGAGGGGAAATGAGCAGTTCTTC. Translating it yields CASSVAPHSGRGNEQFF.

This clonotype was observed a handful of times. The chain combines TRBV19 with TRBJ1-5, with TRBD1 as a possible D gene (5 bases). This CDR3 is built from 19 residues. Germline V gene sequence: CDR1 LNHDA, CDR2 SQIVND (reference sequence). Trimming shortened V by 0 bases and J by 0 bases, and 18 bases separated the two germline ends. CDR3 nucleotides: TGTGCCAGTAGTATAGATGGGGACGCCCCGAAGTATAGCAATCAGCCCCAGCATTTT. It specifies CASSIDGDAPKYSNQPQHF.

This clonotype was counted between two and nine times. The CDR3 DNA reads TGTGCCAGCAGTTACGAGGCACGTAATGAAAAACTGTTTTTT. It is translated as CASSYEARNEKLFF. This chain links TRBV6-5 with TRBJ1-4; D call uncertain. The CDR3 is made up of 14 amino acids. Germline CDR1 and CDR2: MNHEY and SVGAGI. V was clipped by 2 bases and J by 4 bases, with 8 bases between them.

The genes are TRBV5-5 and TRBJ2-7; TRBD2 agrees at 8 bases. The trim removed 5 bases at V and 6 bases at J, leaving 16 bases unmatched. The CDR3 totals 16 residues. Germline lookup yields CDR1 SGHKS and CDR2 YYEKEE (reference sequence). The CDR3 DNA follows: TGTGCCAGCAGTTCCCCTGGCGGACTAGCAGCAGTCGAGCAGTACTTC. Its protein is CASSSPGGLAAVEQYF.

This clonotype turned up a few times. The chain has TRBV28 and TRBJ1-4; D is possibly TRBD1 (5 bases). Per germline, CDR1 MDHEN and CDR2 SYDVKM. The CDR3 extends over 15 amino acids. Trimming shortened V by 3 bases and J by 3 bases, and 11 bases separated the two germline ends. The CDR3, as DNA: TGTGCCAGCAGTTTCTACCGGGGGGCTAATGAAAAACTGTTTTTT. This codes for CASSFYRGANEKLFF.

This clonotype appeared a few times. J is TRBJ2-5 and V is TRBV6-6, with unresolved D. The DNA end is more similar to TRBJ2-7, so the J call may be wrong. Germline V CDR1 and CDR2: MNHNY, SVGAGI (reference sequence). The CDR3 spans 14 residues. CDR3 DNA: TGTGCCAGCAGTTACTCGGAGTCAAGCTACGAGCAGTACTTC. Its protein is CASSYSESSYEQYF.

This rearrangement joins TRBV5-6 to TRBJ2-2; tentatively, D is TRBD1 or TRBD2 (5 bases each). CDR1 and CDR2 (germline): SGHDT, YYEEEE. This CDR3 is 15 amino acids long. V dropped 5 bases and J dropped 5 bases, with 16 bases sitting between them. The CDR3 region has the DNA TGTGCCAGCAGTGCGGGCAGGGCGAGGACCGGGGAGCTGTTTTTT. Encoded protein: CASSAGRARTGELFF. Variable domain in full (rest from reference TRBV5-6 and TRBJ2-2): DAGVTQSPTHLIKTRGQQVTLRCSPKSGHDTVSWYQQALGQGPQFIFQYYEEEERQRGNFPDRFSGHQFPNYSSELNVNALLLGDSALYLCASSAGRARTGELFFGEGSRLTVL.

This clonotype was picked up a small number of times. The rearrangement joins TRBV4-3 to TRBJ1-2, with a weak D call TRBD1 (6 bases). CDR3 length: 17 amino acids. Germline CDR1 LGHNA, CDR2 YSLEER. Trimming stripped 0 bases from V and 4 bases from J, with 18 bases between. CDR3 in amino acids: CASSQDPLQGGVYGYTF. CDR3 DNA: TGCGCCAGCAGCCAAGATCCCCTACAGGGTGGGGTCTATGGCTACACCTTC.

This clonotype was observed a handful of times. V usage is TRBV27 and J usage is TRBJ2-7, with 7 bases lining up with TRBD2. J gave up 0 bases and V 5 bases, and 16 bases lay outside the gene matches. The germline gives CDR1 MNHEY, CDR2 SMNVEV (reference sequence). This CDR3 spans 18 amino acids. The CDR3 coding sequence is TGTGCCAGCAGTCTCCGGGGAGGGAGAGAAATTCGCTCCTACGAGCAGTACTTC. Its protein product is CASSLRGGREIRSYEQYF.

In its sample, this clonotype was seen a few times. In DNA form, the CDR3 reads TGTGCCAGCAGCTTTGAGGGGGGGTTCACTGAAGCTTTCTTT. Translating it yields CASSFEGGFTEAFF. The V and J genes are TRBV11-2 and TRBJ1-1, with a possible D match to TRBD1 (6 bases). The length of the CDR3 is 14 residues. V lost 3 bases and J lost 4, with 12 bases in between. The germline gives CDR1 SGHAT, CDR2 FQNNGV.